The 23 T cell receptor beta chains presented below share a single source sample, sequenced in a study of blood T cell repertoires in COVID-19. Generated by immunoSEQ multiplex PCR, the TCRdb table keeps only in-frame clones and is missing some. The sample shows 200,000 to 300,000 clones, about 80% of them seen only once. Sequenced material: peripheral blood. The receptors come from a woman of 80 years or more with acute or convalescent COVID-19.

CDR3 amino acids: CASSHRVGQYEKLFF. The DNA for the CDR3 is TGTGCCAGCAGCCATCGGGTTGGTCAGTACGAAAAACTGTTTTTT. V is TRBV4-2 and J is TRBJ1-4; D not certain. Germline V gene sequence: CDR1 LGHNA, CDR2 YNFKEQ. CDR3 size: 15 residues. Trimming shortened V by 3 bases and J by 8 bases, and 16 bases separated the two germline ends.

The V gene is TRBV5-6, the J gene TRBJ2-5; TRBD1 might be the D (6 bases). The CDR3 is made up of 15 amino acids. Trimming stripped 2 bases from V and 5 bases from J, with 16 bases between. Germline values: CDR1 SGHDT, CDR2 YYEEEE. The CDR3 DNA follows: TGTGCCAGCAGCTTTACCGGGACAAGTGGTGAGACCCAGTACTTC. Protein: CASSFTGTSGETQYF.

J is TRBJ1-1 and V is TRBV5-1; 7 nucleotides align to TRBD1. Per the germline V gene, CDR1 is SGHRS and CDR2 is YFSETQ. V shed 2 bases, J shed 4 bases, and the junction held 8 bases outside the gene matches. The CDR3 is 15 residues long. Here the CDR3 reads CASSFADRMGTEAFF. The DNA for the CDR3 is TGCGCCAGCAGCTTCGCGGACAGGATGGGCACTGAAGCTTTCTTT.

The chain couples TRBV9 to TRBJ2-3; 12 bases agree with TRBD2. This CDR3 region has 16 residues. The V segment lost 2 bases and the J segment 3 bases; nucleotides outside the gene matches: 4. Germline loops: CDR1 SGDLS, CDR2 YYNGEE. CDR3 region: CASSVVLAGGTDTQYF. CDR3 nucleotide sequence: TGTGCCAGCAGCGTGGTACTAGCGGGAGGAACAGATACGCAGTATTTT.

Remarks on this clone: Additional DNA sequences in this sample encode the identical CDR3. V is TRBV3-1 (or the pseudogene TRBV3-2) and J is TRBJ1-1; D unresolved. The V gene lost 1 base and the J gene lost 1 base, with 4 bases spanning the gap. The CDR3 is 13 residues long. Germline loops: CDR1 LGHDT, CDR2 YNNKEL (reference sequence). The CDR3, as DNA: TGTGCCAGCAGCCAAGGAGGGAACACTGAAGCTTTCTTT. Encoded protein: CASSQGGNTEAFF.

The chain combines TRBV12-5 with TRBJ1-1, with TRBD1 matching over 8 bases. The V gene end was trimmed by 1 base and the J gene end by 6 bases; junction bases not matched to a gene: 10. CDR3 length: 16 amino acids. CDR1 and CDR2 (germline): LGHNT, FRNRAP. CDR3 bases: TGTGCTAGTGGTTTGGACACAGGGGGGGTCGGTTCTGAAGCTTTCTTT. It specifies CASGLDTGGVGSEAFF. The full variable domain, with the rest looked up from reference TRBV12-5 and TRBJ1-1, is DARVTQTPRHKVTEMGQEVTMRCQPILGHNTVFWYRQTMMQGLELLAYFRNRAPLDDSGMPKDRFSAEMPDATLATLKIQPSEPRDSAVYFCASGLDTGGVGSEAFFGQGTRLTVV.

The genes are TRBV5-3 and TRBJ2-4; D unresolved. TRBV5-3 is an open reading frame whose function is uncertain. Trimming pared 0 bases from V and 2 bases from J, leaving 9 bases between. The CDR3 is made up of 15 amino acids. CDR3 sequence: CARSLGLNSKNIQYF. The CDR3 DNA reads as TGTGCCAGAAGCTTGGGTTTGAACTCCAAAAACATTCAGTACTTC.

This chain links TRBV7-2 with TRBJ1-5; D is possibly TRBD1 (5 bases). Germline V gene data show CDR1 as SGHTA and CDR2 as FQGNSA. Trimming cost V 5 bases and J 1 base, with 12 bases left between them. The CDR3 consists of 15 residues. The CDR3 region is CASSRGGGSNQPQHF. The CDR3 nucleotides are TGTGCCAGCAGCCGGGGGGGAGGGAGCAATCAGCCCCAGCATTTT.

The rearrangement uses TRBV9 and TRBJ2-5; D might be TRBD1 (5 bases). CDR3 length: 13 residues. Trimming stripped 2 bases from V and 2 bases from J, with 7 bases between. The germline CDR1 and CDR2 sequences are SGDLS and YYNGEE. The CDR3: CASSVGPQETQYF. CDR3 bases: TGTGCCAGCAGCGTGGGGCCTCAAGAGACCCAGTACTTC.

V and J are TRBV5-5 and TRBJ1-6, with D unclear. Trimming cost V 0 bases and J 10 bases, with 8 bases left between them. Germline V gives CDR1 SGHKS, CDR2 YYEKEE (reference sequence). CDR3 length: 13 residues. The CDR3 loop is CASSLVSGSPLHF. CDR3 nucleotides: TGTGCCAGCAGCTTGGTGTCGGGGTCACCCCTCCACTTT.

The table lists this clone with a few counts. The chain has TRBV5-4 and TRBJ1-1; 9 bases match TRBD1. The germline V gene has CDR1 SGHNT and CDR2 YYREEE (reference sequence). The CDR3 consists of 14 residues. Trimming took 4 bases from V and 3 from J; bases not matched to a gene: 4. CDR3 residues: CASSNRGRDTEAFF. The CDR3 nucleotides are TGTGCCAGCAGCAACAGGGGGCGGGACACTGAAGCTTTCTTT.

The chain couples TRBV9 to TRBJ1-2; no clear D. The V end was cut by 3 bases, the J end by 8 bases, with 8 bases between. The CDR3 contains 11 residues. Looked up from germline, CDR1 is SGDLS and CDR2 is YYNGEE. The CDR3 DNA reads as TGTGCCAGCAGCGCCCAGTGGGGCTACACCTTC. It yields the protein CASSAQWGYTF. Based on the CDR3 plus reference TRBV9 and TRBJ1-2, the full variable domain is DSGVTQTPKHLITATGQRVTLRCSPRSGDLSVYWYQQSLDQGLQFLIQYYNGEERAKGNILERFSAQQFPDLHSELNLSSLELGDSALYFCASSAQWGYTFGSGTRLTVV.

This sequence joins TRBV21-1 and TRBJ1-5; the table's D call, TRBD1, has no DNA check behind it. TRBV21-1 constitutes a pseudogene. This CDR3 contains 15 residues. Written as DNA, the CDR3 is TGTGCCAGCAGCAAACCTTGGGACAGTGATCAGCCCCAGCATTTT. Translating gives CASSKPWDSDQPQHF.

In nucleotides, the CDR3 is TGTGCCAGCAGCCGCGCCGGGACAGTTAACACTGAAGCTTTCTTT. Encoded protein: CASSRAGTVNTEAFF. V and J are TRBV6-2 or TRBV6-3 and TRBJ1-1; 7 bases map to TRBD1. The CDR3 sequence is 15 residues long. The junction had 9 bases not matched to a gene; V was cut back by 6 bases and J by 2 bases. Germline lookup yields CDR1 MNHEY and CDR2 SVGEGT.

The rearrangement uses TRBV4-3 and TRBJ2-2; 9 bases match TRBD2. The CDR3 totals 16 residues. V trimming: 5 bases; J trimming: 1 base; junction bases outside the gene matches: 5. CDR1 is LGHNA, CDR2 YSLEER, per germline. The CDR3: CASSKSAGGNTGELFF. The CDR3, as DNA: TGCGCCAGCAGCAAATCAGCGGGGGGGAACACCGGGGAGCTGTTTTTT.

The chain is built from TRBV7-2 and TRBJ2-2, with 10 nucleotides matching TRBD2. V lost 1 base and J lost 5; bases outside the gene matches: 10. Germline V gene lookup returns CDR1 SGHTA and CDR2 FQGNSA. CDR3 size: 18 residues. The CDR3 bases are TGTGCCAGCAGCTTAGTGGCTAGCGGGAGTGTGGAAACCGGGGAGCTGTTTTTT. Amino acid sequence: CASSLVASGSVETGELFF.

DNA of the CDR3: TGTGCCAGCAGCTTGGGAAGCGGGGGGGTCACAGATACGCAGTATTTT. As protein: CASSLGSGGVTDTQYF. The V and J genes are TRBV7-8 and TRBJ2-3; TRBD2 agrees at 10 bases. The CDR3 consists of 16 residues. The V gene end was trimmed by 3 bases and the J gene end by 2 bases; junction bases not matched to a gene: 5. Per the germline V gene, CDR1 is SGHVS and CDR2 is FQNEAQ. Combining the CDR3 with reference TRBV7-8 and TRBJ2-3 gives the whole variable domain GAGVSQSPRYKVAKRGQDVALRCDPISGHVSLFWYQQALGQGPEFLTYFQNEAQLDKSGLPSDRFFAERPEGSVSTLKIQRTQQEDSAVYLCASSLGSGGVTDTQYFGPGTRLTVL.

This clone has only one observation. The chain links TRBV20-1 to TRBJ1-4; 7 bases are a match to TRBD1. With 3 bases clipped from V and 0 bases from J, the junction kept 7 bases outside the gene matches. CDR3 size: 16 residues. From germline, CDR1 is DFQATT and CDR2 SNEGSKA (reference sequence). The CDR3 DNA sequence: TGCAGTGCTAGTGAGGGGGCACTTGCAACTAATGAAAAACTGTTTTTT. Translation gives CSASEGALATNEKLFF.

J is TRBJ2-7 and V is TRBV28, with TRBD1 identical over 8 bases. With 5 bases clipped from V and 2 bases from J, the junction kept 5 bases outside the gene matches. The CDR3 consists of 14 residues. Per the germline V gene, CDR1 is MDHEN and CDR2 is SYDVKM. The chain's CDR3 is CASSEQTGAYEQYF. The CDR3 nucleotides are TGTGCCAGCAGTGAACAGACAGGGGCCTACGAGCAGTACTTC.

The V gene is TRBV5-1, the J gene TRBJ1-4; perhaps TRBD1 as D (6 bases). V was clipped by 4 bases and J by 4 bases, with 11 bases between them. The CDR3 runs to 14 residues. Germline V gene lookup returns CDR1 SGHRS and CDR2 YFSETQ. The CDR3 DNA sequence: TGCGCCAGCAGCCCCGGACAGTTTAATGAAAAACTGTTTTTT. This gives the protein CASSPGQFNEKLFF.

In DNA, the CDR3 is TGTGCCAGCAGCCAAGAGATCCGACTAGCGGGTAGCTCCTACGAGCAGTACTTC. Translated: CASSQEIRLAGSSYEQYF. The chain has TRBV3-1 (or the pseudogene TRBV3-2) and TRBJ2-7, with 10 positions matching TRBD2. The CDR3 has 18 amino acids. CDR1 is LGHDT and CDR2 is YNNKEL in the germline V gene (reference sequence). The V segment lost 0 bases and the J segment 0 bases; nucleotides outside the gene matches: 8.

The V call is TRBV11-2, the J call TRBJ1-3, with D possibly being TRBD1 (6 bases). Germline-derived CDR1 and CDR2 are SGHAT and FQNNGV. Trimming left V 5 bases short and J 0 bases short, with 14 bases between. The CDR3 consists of 16 residues. The CDR3, as DNA: TGTGCCAGCAGCAGGGGGTGGGGTATCTCTGGAAACACCATATATTTT. Residues: CASSRGWGISGNTIYF.

This rearrangement joins TRBV30 to TRBJ1-1; D remains ambiguous. Germline loops: CDR1 GTSNPN, CDR2 SVGIG (reference sequence). V was clipped by 3 bases and J by 1 base, with 6 bases between them. The CDR3 length is 12 residues. CDR3 sequence (DNA): TGTGCCTGGAGAGCAGGGAACACTGAAGCTTTCTTT. Its translation is CAWRAGNTEAFF.